Included here is one T cell receptor beta chain sequence, with context. This entry belongs to a study of blood T cell repertoires in COVID-19. Study as a whole: The analysed material was cDNA or gDNA that came from T cells, B-cell-depleted T cells, or PBMCs.

Per the germline V gene, CDR1 is SGHTA and CDR2 is FQGNSA. The CDR3 runs 15 residues. The J segment lost 9 bases and the V segment lost 8 bases, leaving 12 bases of the junction unmatched. The data were produced by immunoSEQ multiplex PCR, yet TCRdb's version contains in-frame clones alone and is incomplete. The table records about 190,000 clones, approximately 85% of them present only once. The sequenced sample was PBMCs or T cells enriched from blood (not recorded which). The chain combines TRBV7-2 with TRBJ2-1; 11 nucleotides align to TRBD2. This receptor was taken from a woman in her thirties who had recovered from COVID-19. In DNA form, the CDR3 reads TGTGCCAGCGCTAAACTAGCGGGAGTGGCCGGTGAGCAGTTCTTC. It specifies CASAKLAGVAGEQFF. Based on the CDR3 plus reference TRBV7-2 and TRBJ2-1, the full variable domain is GAGVSQSPSNKVTEKGKDVELRCDPISGHTALYWYRQSLGQGLEFLIYFQGNSAPDKSGLPSDRFSAERTGGSVSTLTIQRTQQEDSAVYLCASAKLAGVAGEQFFGPGTRLTVL.